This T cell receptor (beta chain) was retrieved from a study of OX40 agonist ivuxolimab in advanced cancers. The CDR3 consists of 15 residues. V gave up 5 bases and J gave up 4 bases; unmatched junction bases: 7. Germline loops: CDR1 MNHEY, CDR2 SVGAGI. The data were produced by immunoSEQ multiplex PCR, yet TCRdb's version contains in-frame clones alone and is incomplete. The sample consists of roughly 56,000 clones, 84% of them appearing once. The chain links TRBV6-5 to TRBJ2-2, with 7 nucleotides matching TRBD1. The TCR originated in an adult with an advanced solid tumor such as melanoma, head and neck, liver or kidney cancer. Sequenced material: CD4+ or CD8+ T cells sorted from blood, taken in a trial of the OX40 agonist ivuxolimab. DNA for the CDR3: TGTGCCAGCAGTCTGACAGGGTGGGGCACCGGGGAGCTGTTTTTT. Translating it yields CASSLTGWGTGELFF.